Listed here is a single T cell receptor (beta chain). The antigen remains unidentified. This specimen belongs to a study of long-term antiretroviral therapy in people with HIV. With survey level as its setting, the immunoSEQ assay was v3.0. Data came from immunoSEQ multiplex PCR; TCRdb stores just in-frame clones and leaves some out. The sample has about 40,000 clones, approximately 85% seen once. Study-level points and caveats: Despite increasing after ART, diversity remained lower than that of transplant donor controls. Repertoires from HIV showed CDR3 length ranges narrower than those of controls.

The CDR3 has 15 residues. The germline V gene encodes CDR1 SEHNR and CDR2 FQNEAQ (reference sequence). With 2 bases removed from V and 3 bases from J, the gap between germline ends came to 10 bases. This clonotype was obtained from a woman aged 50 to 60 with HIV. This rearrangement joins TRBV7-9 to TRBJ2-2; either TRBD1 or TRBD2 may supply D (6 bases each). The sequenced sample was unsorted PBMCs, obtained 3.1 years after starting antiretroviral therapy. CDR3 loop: CASSLYGGYTGELFF. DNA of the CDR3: TGTGCCAGCAGCTTATACGGGGGCTACACCGGGGAGCTGTTTTTT.